The rows below give T cell receptor beta chains drawn from one sample of a study of post-analysis software for immune sequencing data. TCRdb itself ran the PCR reads through MiXCR, one entry per CDR3 protein. In the table there are approximately 690,000 distinct CDR3 sequences, 59% of which are singletons. Sequenced: blood. All receptors come from a girl aged 2-10 years with multiple sclerosis. Each CDR3 is given with its conserved first and last residue. D genes are given only for firm matches. Clone size appears in some rows only: once, few, many, or a class for an expanded clone.

cdr3_nt: TGTGCCAGCCATACAAAGGCAGGACAAGAGACCCAGTACTTC; cdr3_aa: CASHTKAGQETQYF; v_call: TRBV6-6; d_call: NA; j_call: TRBJ2-5; clone_size: NA
cdr3_nt: TGCGCCAGCAGCTTGGCCGTGCGGGACTACAATGAGCAGTTCTTC; cdr3_aa: CASSLAVRDYNEQFF; v_call: TRBV5-1; d_call: NA; j_call: TRBJ2-1; clone_size: NA
cdr3_nt: TGTGCCATCAGTGAGGAGATACAGGTTCCCTACGAGCAGTACTTC; cdr3_aa: CAISEEIQVPYEQYF; v_call: TRBV10-3; d_call: NA; j_call: TRBJ2-7; clone_size: NA
cdr3_nt: TGTGCCAGCAGTGCAACCGGGACACCTAGCTCCTACAATGAGCAGTTCTTC; cdr3_aa: CASSATGTPSSYNEQFF; v_call: TRBV25-1; d_call: NA; j_call: TRBJ2-1; clone_size: NA
cdr3_nt: TGCGCCAGCAGCCAGGAAAAGGGAACGGGAGGGCCCAGAGAGACCCAGTACTTC; cdr3_aa: CASSQEKGTGGPRETQYF; v_call: TRBV4-1; d_call: TRBD2; j_call: TRBJ2-5; clone_size: NA
cdr3_nt: TGTGCCAACAGCTTAGTATCCGGACAGGCGCCCTACAATGAGCAGTTCTTC; cdr3_aa: CANSLVSGQAPYNEQFF; v_call: TRBV11-2; d_call: TRBD1; j_call: TRBJ2-1; clone_size: once
cdr3_nt: TGCGCCAGCAACGCCCGGGGCCCAGCGGGAGACTCTACGCAGTATTTT; cdr3_aa: CASNARGPAGDSTQYF; v_call: TRBV5-1; d_call: TRBD2; j_call: TRBJ2-3; clone_size: NA
cdr3_nt: TGTGCCAGCAGCTTAAACCAGGGGAGCGAGCAGTACTTC; cdr3_aa: CASSLNQGSEQYF; v_call: TRBV7-2; d_call: NA; j_call: TRBJ2-7; clone_size: NA
cdr3_nt: TGCAGCGTCCAACTGCGGGTGGACTATGGCTACACCTTC; cdr3_aa: CSVQLRVDYGYTF; v_call: TRBV29-1; d_call: NA; j_call: TRBJ1-2; clone_size: NA
cdr3_nt: TGTGCCAGCAGCCAGTATAGCCGGGGGGAGCAGGATACGCAGTATTTT; cdr3_aa: CASSQYSRGEQDTQYF; v_call: TRBV4-2; d_call: TRBD2; j_call: TRBJ2-3; clone_size: NA
cdr3_nt: TGTGCCAGCAGCCCCACCCGGGGACAGATCCAAGAGACCCAGTACTTC; cdr3_aa: CASSPTRGQIQETQYF; v_call: TRBV11-2; d_call: TRBD1; j_call: TRBJ2-5; clone_size: NA
cdr3_nt: TGTGCCAGCAGTGGGACTAGCAGTACAGATACGCAGTATTTT; cdr3_aa: CASSGTSSTDTQYF; v_call: TRBV6-5; d_call: TRBD2; j_call: TRBJ2-3; clone_size: NA
cdr3_nt: TGTGCCAGCCAAAGGGACAGGGGGATATCTGGCTACACCTTC; cdr3_aa: CASQRDRGISGYTF; v_call: TRBV4-2; d_call: TRBD1; j_call: TRBJ1-2; clone_size: NA
cdr3_nt: TGTGCCAGCAGCACTCGGACAGGGGAAGGGAATGAGCAGTTCTTC; cdr3_aa: CASSTRTGEGNEQFF; v_call: TRBV7-2; d_call: TRBD1; j_call: TRBJ2-1; clone_size: few
cdr3_nt: TGTGCCAGCAGCTTAAACAGGGGGCGATCGTACAATGAGCAGTTCTTC; cdr3_aa: CASSLNRGRSYNEQFF; v_call: TRBV7-9; d_call: TRBD1; j_call: TRBJ2-1; clone_size: few
cdr3_nt: TGCAGCGTTGAAGAGGTGACTAGCAGAGACACAGATACGCAGTATTTT; cdr3_aa: CSVEEVTSRDTDTQYF; v_call: TRBV29-1; d_call: TRBD2; j_call: TRBJ2-3; clone_size: few
cdr3_nt: TGTGCCAGCACGACCTTAGCCAAAAACATTCAGTACTTC; cdr3_aa: CASTTLAKNIQYF; v_call: TRBV12-3/TRBV12-4; d_call: NA; j_call: TRBJ2-4; clone_size: once
cdr3_nt: TGTGCCAGCAGCTTTCCCCGGGGGGGTACAGATACGCAGTATTTT; cdr3_aa: CASSFPRGGTDTQYF; v_call: TRBV7-9; d_call: TRBD2; j_call: TRBJ2-3; clone_size: NA
cdr3_nt: TGTGCCAGCAGCCGCCCGGGGGGGTCACAAGAGACCCAGTACTTC; cdr3_aa: CASSRPGGSQETQYF; v_call: TRBV7-2; d_call: TRBD2; j_call: TRBJ2-5; clone_size: NA
cdr3_nt: TGTGCCAGCAGCTTACGGAACACAGGAGGCTCCTACAATGAGCAGTTCTTC; cdr3_aa: CASSLRNTGGSYNEQFF; v_call: TRBV5-4; d_call: NA; j_call: TRBJ2-1; clone_size: NA
cdr3_nt: TGCAGTGCTGGGAGGGCCGGCGATGAGCAGTTCTTC; cdr3_aa: CSAGRAGDEQFF; v_call: TRBV20-1; d_call: TRBD2; j_call: TRBJ2-1; clone_size: NA
cdr3_nt: TGTGCCAGCACCGCCCTTTGGGAAGGGGCGTACAATGAGCAGTTCTTC; cdr3_aa: CASTALWEGAYNEQFF; v_call: TRBV5-5; d_call: NA; j_call: TRBJ2-1; clone_size: few
cdr3_nt: TGTGCCATCAGTGATTGGGATAGCAATCAGCCCCAGCATTTT; cdr3_aa: CAISDWDSNQPQHF; v_call: TRBV10-3; d_call: NA; j_call: TRBJ1-5; clone_size: NA
cdr3_nt: TGTGCCAGCAGCTTACAAACCCTAATGGGACAGCCATACGAGCAGTACTTC; cdr3_aa: CASSLQTLMGQPYEQYF; v_call: TRBV7-8; d_call: TRBD1; j_call: TRBJ2-7; clone_size: NA
cdr3_nt: TGCAGCGTTGTGCAGCGGGACGCCTACGAGCAGTACTTC; cdr3_aa: CSVVQRDAYEQYF; v_call: TRBV29-1; d_call: TRBD2; j_call: TRBJ2-7; clone_size: few
cdr3_nt: TGTGCCAGCAGCTTAGCGACTAGCGGGGGGGCCTCTGGGGCCAACGTCCTGACTTTC; cdr3_aa: CASSLATSGGASGANVLTF; v_call: TRBV7-9; d_call: TRBD2; j_call: TRBJ2-6; clone_size: NA
cdr3_nt: TGTGCCACCAGTGATCAAGGGATCGGAGGCTACACCTTC; cdr3_aa: CATSDQGIGGYTF; v_call: TRBV24-1; d_call: NA; j_call: TRBJ1-2; clone_size: NA
cdr3_nt: TGCAGTGCGGACAGGGGTTCTGGGGCCAACGTCCTGACTTTC; cdr3_aa: CSADRGSGANVLTF; v_call: TRBV20-1; d_call: TRBD1; j_call: TRBJ2-6; clone_size: once
cdr3_nt: TGTGCCAGCAGCTTAGCGATTAACAGGGAGCGGTTCTTC; cdr3_aa: CASSLAINRERFF; v_call: TRBV7-2; d_call: NA; j_call: TRBJ2-1; clone_size: NA
cdr3_nt: TGCGCCAGCACATGGGGTCCGGGCACCGGGGAGCTGTTTTTT; cdr3_aa: CASTWGPGTGELFF; v_call: TRBV5-1; d_call: NA; j_call: TRBJ2-2; clone_size: NA
cdr3_nt: TGTGCTAGCAGTTTTACATTTAATCAGCCCCAGCATTTT; cdr3_aa: CASSFTFNQPQHF; v_call: TRBV27; d_call: NA; j_call: TRBJ1-5; clone_size: NA